The clone carrying this TCR beta chain has more than one count but fewer than ten. This sample stems from a study of blood T cell repertoires in COVID-19. On the study more broadly: Acute and convalescent COVID-19 specimens originated in the United States, Italy and Spain. From T cells, B-cell-depleted T cells, or PBMCs came the material, which was cDNA or gDNA.

Authors' methods: Amplification of reference gene primers was used by the study to estimate nucleated cell counts. Repertoires were generated with immunoSEQ multiplex PCR, while TCRdb's copy carries only in-frame clones and drops some. V, J and clone size were drawn from that table, and D and trimming were deduced from the DNA. The sample lists about 220,000 clones, 82% occurring once. Germline CDR1 is SGHRS and CDR2 is YFSETQ. V lost 5 bases, J lost 1 base, and 9 bases lay in between. CDR3 length: 13 residues. The chain joins TRBV5-1 to TRBJ1-1, with D possibly matching TRBD1 (5 bases). Sequenced sample: peripheral blood. The clonotype was recovered from a woman older than 75 with acute or convalescent COVID-19. The CDR3 nucleotides read TGCGCCAGCAGACAGGAGAGGAACACTGAAGCTTTCTTT. It translates to CASRQERNTEAFF.